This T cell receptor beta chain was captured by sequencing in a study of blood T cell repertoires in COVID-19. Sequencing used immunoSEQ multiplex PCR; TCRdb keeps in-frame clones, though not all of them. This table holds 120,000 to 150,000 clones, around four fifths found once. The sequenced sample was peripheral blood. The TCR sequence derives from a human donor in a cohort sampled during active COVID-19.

CDR3 amino acids: CASKTQGQNSPLHF. CDR3 DNA: TGTGCCAGCAAGACCCAGGGTCAGAATTCACCCCTCCACTTT. The genes are TRBV6-5 and TRBJ1-6; D perhaps matches TRBD1 (5 bases). The CDR3 contains 14 residues. Per the germline V gene, CDR1 is MNHEY and CDR2 is SVGAGI. The germline V and J ends were trimmed by 7 bases and 7 bases, with 14 bases remaining between them.